The 19 T cell receptor beta chains reported below all come from one sample, sequenced in a study of blood T cell repertoires in COVID-19. The method was immunoSEQ multiplex PCR; TCRdb's version includes in-frame clones alone and lacks a portion of them. The repertoire has some 190,000 clones, roughly 84% of them found once; the top ten carry 3% to 3.5%. What was sequenced was PBMCs or T cells enriched from blood (not recorded which). Receptors originate from a woman in her twenties or thirties who had recovered from COVID-19.

The table lists this clone with a few counts. A read error may produce the germline difference seen at one junction end. J is TRBJ1-2 and V is TRBV7-9, with a tentative D call TRBD1 (6 bases). CDR3 length equals 15 residues. The germline CDR1 and CDR2 sequences are SEHNR and FQNEAQ (reference sequence). CDR3 sequence reads: CASSLAQGLVDGYTF. CDR3 nucleotide sequence: TGTGCCAGCAGCCTAGCTCAGGGGCTGGTGGATGGCTACACCTTC.

This sequence joins TRBV3-1 (or the pseudogene TRBV3-2) and TRBJ1-3, with D uncertain. The CDR3 has 13 residues. V lost 4 bases and J lost 4, with 8 bases in between. Germline CDR1 reads LGHDT; CDR2 reads YNNKEL (reference sequence). CDR3: CASSPASGNTIYF. CDR3 bases: TGTGCCAGCAGCCCTGCTAGCGGAAACACCATATATTTT.

This chain's CDR3 is CASSLPGLAGLSRGEQFF. In nucleotides, the CDR3 is TGTGCCAGCAGCCTTCCGGGACTAGCGGGATTATCACGCGGTGAGCAGTTCTTC. The gene calls are TRBV28 and TRBJ2-1; TRBD2 matches at 13 bases. The V gene's germline CDR1 is MDHEN and CDR2 SYDVKM. J lost 9 bases, V lost 6 bases, and 17 bases had no gene match. This CDR3 has 18 residues.

The chain carries TRBV19 and TRBJ1-2; maybe TRBD1 (6 bases). The CDR3 consists of 15 residues. V shed 4 bases and J shed 8 bases, with 20 bases lying between them. CDR1 is LNHDA, CDR2 SQIVND, per germline (reference sequence). The CDR3 here is CASSRSEDSPIGYTF. CDR3 sequence (DNA): TGTGCCAGTAGTAGATCCGAGGACAGTCCGATCGGCTACACCTTC.

This clone was observed at least ten times. The gene calls are TRBV5-1 and TRBJ1-2, with 7 bases identical to TRBD1. Germline loops: CDR1 SGHRS, CDR2 YFSETQ. Trimming removed 4 bases from V and 2 bases from J; junction bases left unmatched: 11. There are 16 residues in the CDR3. The CDR3 region is CASSLSGTDINYGYTF. CDR3 sequence (DNA): TGCGCCAGCAGCCTATCCGGGACAGATATAAACTATGGCTACACCTTC.

The V gene is TRBV7-3, the J gene TRBJ2-7, with D maybe TRBD1 (6 bases). The V gene's germline CDR1 is SGHTA and CDR2 FQGTGA. Between the trimmed V and J ends, which lost 2 bases and 7 bases, there was a span of 15 bases. The CDR3 has 14 amino acids. CDR3 in DNA: TGTGCCAGCAGCTTAGGGACAAACGTGGGAGAGCAGTACTTC. Protein sequence: CASSLGTNVGEQYF.

The CDR3 nucleotides read TGTGCCAGCAGTTTAAACAGGGGGGCCAATCAGCCCCAGCATTTT. Translating gives CASSLNRGANQPQHF. V gene TRBV28 combines with J gene TRBJ1-5, with 8 bases aligning to TRBD1. V trimming: 2 bases; J trimming: 3 bases; junction bases outside the gene matches: 3. This CDR3 is built from 15 residues. Per germline, CDR1 MDHEN and CDR2 SYDVKM.

The J gene is TRBJ1-2, the V gene TRBV18, with D unclear. The length of the CDR3 is 14 residues. Trimming took off 6 bases at V and 2 bases at J, with 13 bases between the two ends. CDR1 is KGHSH and CDR2 is LQKENI in the germline V gene. Here the CDR3 DNA reads TGTGCCAGCTCGCGTCGGGAGGCCAACTATGGCTACACCTTC. Its translation: CASSRREANYGYTF.

The chain recombines TRBV27 with TRBJ2-3; 13 bases map to TRBD2. Looked up from germline, CDR1 is MNHEY and CDR2 is SMNVEV (reference sequence). V gave up 8 bases and J gave up 1 base; unmatched junction bases: 24. The CDR3 is 22 residues long. CDR3 sequence (DNA): TGTGCCAGCGGGGCCGGGACTAGCGGGAAAGCTTCCCGTCGCGCGGGCACAGATACGCAGTATTTT. It specifies CASGAGTSGKASRRAGTDTQYF.

The J gene is TRBJ1-1, the V gene TRBV4-2; possibly TRBD1 for D (6 bases). Trimming stripped 4 bases from V and 13 bases from J, with 13 bases between. There are 11 residues in the CDR3. From germline, CDR1 is LGHNA and CDR2 YNFKEQ. The CDR3 reads CASSRQGSVFF. The CDR3 nucleotides read TGTGCCAGCAGCCGCCAGGGGTCTGTTTTCTTT.

This chain links TRBV28 with TRBJ2-7; possibly TRBD2 for D (5 bases). This CDR3 has 14 amino acids. Germline values: CDR1 MDHEN, CDR2 SYDVKM. Between the trimmed V and J ends, which lost 5 bases and 2 bases, there was a span of 13 bases. The CDR3 region has the DNA TGTGCCAGCAGTGGGTGGGGAGATGCCTACGAGCAGTACGTC. Translation: CASSGWGDAYEQYV.

This clone was counted ten times or more. The chain links TRBV19 to TRBJ2-1; TRBD1 matches 7 bases. This CDR3 is built from 15 residues. J gave up 2 bases and V 4 bases, and 5 bases lay outside the gene matches. The germline CDR1 and CDR2 sequences are LNHDA and SQIVND (reference sequence). The DNA of the CDR3 is TGTGCCAGTAGTACCACAGGGGACCCCTACAATGAGCAGTTCTTC. Translation: CASSTTGDPYNEQFF.

The gene calls are TRBV28 and TRBJ2-7; 8 positions agree with TRBD1. Germline V CDR1 and CDR2: MDHEN, SYDVKM. The length of the CDR3 is 15 residues. V lost 3 bases to trimming and J lost 1 base; unmatched junction nucleotides: 5. The CDR3 bases are TGTGCCAGCAGTTTTATGACAGGGGTTTCCTACGAGCAGTACTTC. Its translation: CASSFMTGVSYEQYF.

The V call is TRBV28, the J call TRBJ1-5; 7 nucleotides align to TRBD1. Germline CDR1 and CDR2: MDHEN and SYDVKM. With V trimmed by 6 bases and J by 1 base, 9 bases remained unmatched. The CDR3 consists of 16 residues. The chain's CDR3 is CASSPQTGWSNQPQHF. Written as DNA, the CDR3 is TGTGCCAGCAGCCCCCAGACAGGGTGGAGCAATCAGCCCCAGCATTTT.

The gene calls are TRBV29-1 and TRBJ2-3; D uncertain. V was shortened by 4 bases and J by 0 bases, with 14 bases between the two germline ends. The CDR3 extends over 15 amino acids. Germline assignment: CDR1 SQVTM and CDR2 ANQGSEA. The CDR3 DNA is TGCAGCGTTGGGCCCCTAAGCGAGAGCACAGATACGCAGTATTTT. Translating it yields CSVGPLSESTDTQYF.

The rearrangement joins TRBV7-2 to TRBJ2-1, with TRBD2 matching over 11 bases. The CDR3 loop spans 16 amino acids. CDR1 is SGHTA and CDR2 is FQGNSA in the germline V gene. V lost 3 bases to trimming and J lost 4 bases; unmatched junction nucleotides: 5. The CDR3 region has the DNA TGTGCCAGCAGCTTCAGCGCTAGCGGGGGGTACAATGAGCAGTTCTTC. It encodes CASSFSASGGYNEQFF.

This chain joins TRBV29-1 and TRBJ2-1; the match to TRBD2 covers 13 bases. The J segment lost 4 bases and the V segment lost 6 bases, leaving 0 bases of the junction unmatched. This CDR3 has 13 amino acids. Looked up from germline, CDR1 is SQVTM and CDR2 is ANQGSEA. As DNA, the CDR3 is TGCAGCGTGACTAGCGGGAGGTACAATGAGCAGTTCTTC. Its protein product is CSVTSGRYNEQFF.

This chain links TRBV18 with TRBJ1-4; D is undetermined. The V and J ends lost 2 bases and 11 bases respectively, with 18 bases between them. This CDR3 region has 15 residues. Per the germline V gene, CDR1 is KGHSH and CDR2 is LQKENI. CDR3 sequence (DNA): TGTGCCAGCTCACCAAATCCTGACGCGGGAATTAAACTGTTTTTT. Protein sequence: CASSPNPDAGIKLFF. Supplemented by reference TRBV18 and TRBJ1-4, the full variable domain reads NAGVMQNPRHLVRRRGQEARLRCSPMKGHSHVYWYRQLPEEGLKFMVYLQKENIIDESGMPKERFSAEFPKEGPSILRIQQVVRGDSAAYFCASSPNPDAGIKLFFGSGTQLSVL.

The chain carries TRBV6-5 and TRBJ2-7; 7 nucleotides line up with TRBD1. This CDR3 is built from 15 residues. V dropped 5 bases and J dropped 3; count of bases not matched to a gene: 10. Germline CDR1 is MNHEY and CDR2 is SVGAGI. For the CDR3, the DNA is TGTGCCAGCAGTCCGGGAAGACAGGGATACTACGAGCAGTACGTC. This encodes CASSPGRQGYYEQYV.